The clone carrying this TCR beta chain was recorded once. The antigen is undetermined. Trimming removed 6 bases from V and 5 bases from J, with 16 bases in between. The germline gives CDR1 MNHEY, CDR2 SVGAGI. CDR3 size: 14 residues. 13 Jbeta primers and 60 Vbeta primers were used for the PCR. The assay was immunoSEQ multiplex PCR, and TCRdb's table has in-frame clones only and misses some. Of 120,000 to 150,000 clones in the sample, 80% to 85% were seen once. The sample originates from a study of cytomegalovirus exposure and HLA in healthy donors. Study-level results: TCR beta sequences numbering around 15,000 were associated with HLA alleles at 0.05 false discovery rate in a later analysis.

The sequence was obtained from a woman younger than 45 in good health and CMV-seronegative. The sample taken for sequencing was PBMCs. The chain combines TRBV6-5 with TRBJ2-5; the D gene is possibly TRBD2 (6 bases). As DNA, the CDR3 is TGTGCCAGCAGGGACCCGCGGGGTCCGGAGACCCAGTACTTC. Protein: CASRDPRGPETQYF.